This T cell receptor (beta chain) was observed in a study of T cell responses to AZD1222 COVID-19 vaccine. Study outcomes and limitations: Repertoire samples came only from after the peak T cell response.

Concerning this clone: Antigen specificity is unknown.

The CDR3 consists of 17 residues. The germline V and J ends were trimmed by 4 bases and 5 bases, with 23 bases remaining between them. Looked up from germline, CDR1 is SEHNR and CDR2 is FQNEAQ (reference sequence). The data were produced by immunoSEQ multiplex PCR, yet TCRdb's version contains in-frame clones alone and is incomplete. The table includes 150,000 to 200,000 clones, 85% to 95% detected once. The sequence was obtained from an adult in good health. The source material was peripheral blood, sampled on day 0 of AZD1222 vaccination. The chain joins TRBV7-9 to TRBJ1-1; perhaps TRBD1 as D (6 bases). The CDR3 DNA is TGTGCCAGCAGCTACATAGGGGGGTTCTCTCCGAGGACTGAAGCTTTCTTT. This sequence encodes CASSYIGGFSPRTEAFF.